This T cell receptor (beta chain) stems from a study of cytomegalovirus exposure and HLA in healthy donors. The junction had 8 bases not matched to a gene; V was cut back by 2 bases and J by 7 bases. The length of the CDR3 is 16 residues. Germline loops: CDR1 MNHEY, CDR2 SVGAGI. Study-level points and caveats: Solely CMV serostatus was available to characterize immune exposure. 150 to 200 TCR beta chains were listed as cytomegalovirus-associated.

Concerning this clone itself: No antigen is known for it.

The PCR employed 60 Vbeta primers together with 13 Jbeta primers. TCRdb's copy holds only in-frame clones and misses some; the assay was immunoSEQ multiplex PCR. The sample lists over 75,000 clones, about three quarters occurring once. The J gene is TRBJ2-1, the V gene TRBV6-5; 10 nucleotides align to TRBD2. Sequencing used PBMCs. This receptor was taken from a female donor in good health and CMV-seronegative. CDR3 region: CASSYGSGGAENEQFF. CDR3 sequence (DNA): TGTGCCAGCAGTTACGGGAGCGGGGGGGCCGAGAATGAGCAGTTCTTC.